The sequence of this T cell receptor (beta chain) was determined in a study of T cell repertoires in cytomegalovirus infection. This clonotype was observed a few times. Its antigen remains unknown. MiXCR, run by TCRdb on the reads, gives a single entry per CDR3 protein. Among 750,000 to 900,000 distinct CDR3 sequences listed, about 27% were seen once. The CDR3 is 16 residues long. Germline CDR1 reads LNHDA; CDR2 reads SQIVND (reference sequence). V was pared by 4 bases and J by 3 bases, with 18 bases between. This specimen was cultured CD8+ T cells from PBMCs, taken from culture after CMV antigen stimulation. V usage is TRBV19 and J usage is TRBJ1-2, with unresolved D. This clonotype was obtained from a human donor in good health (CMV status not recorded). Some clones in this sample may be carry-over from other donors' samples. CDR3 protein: CASSKIQYSLDYGYTF. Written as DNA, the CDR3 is TGTGCCAGTAGTAAAATCCAATACAGTTTGGACTATGGCTACACCTTC.